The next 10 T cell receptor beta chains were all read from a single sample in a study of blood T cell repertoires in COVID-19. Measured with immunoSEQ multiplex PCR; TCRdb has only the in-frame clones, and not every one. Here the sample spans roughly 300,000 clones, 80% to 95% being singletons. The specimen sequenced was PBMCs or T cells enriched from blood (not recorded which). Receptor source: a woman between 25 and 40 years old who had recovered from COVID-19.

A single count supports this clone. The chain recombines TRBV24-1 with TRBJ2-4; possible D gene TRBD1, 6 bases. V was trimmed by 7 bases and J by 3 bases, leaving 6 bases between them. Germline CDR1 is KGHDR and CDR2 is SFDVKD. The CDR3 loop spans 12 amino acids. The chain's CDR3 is CATRDSKNIQYF. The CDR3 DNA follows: TGTGCCACCAGGGACAGCAAAAACATTCAGTACTTC.

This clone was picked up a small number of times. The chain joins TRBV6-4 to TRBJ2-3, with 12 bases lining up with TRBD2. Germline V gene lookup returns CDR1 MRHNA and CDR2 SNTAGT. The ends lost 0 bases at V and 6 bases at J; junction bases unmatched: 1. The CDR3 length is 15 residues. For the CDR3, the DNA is TGTGCCAGCAGTGACTCAACTAGCGGGGGGGATACGCAGTATTTT. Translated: CASSDSTSGGDTQYF.

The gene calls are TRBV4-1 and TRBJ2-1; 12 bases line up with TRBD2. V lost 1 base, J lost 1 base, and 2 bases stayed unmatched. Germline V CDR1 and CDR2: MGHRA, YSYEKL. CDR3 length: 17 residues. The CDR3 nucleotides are TGCGCCAGCAGCCAAGGCGGACTAGCGGGGTCCTACAATGAGCAGTTCTTC. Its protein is CASSQGGLAGSYNEQFF.

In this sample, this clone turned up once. The CDR3 here is CASSPGQGSSPLHF. CDR3 coding DNA: TGTGCCAGCAGCCCGGGACAGGGAAGTTCACCCCTCCACTTT. The genes are TRBV7-3 and TRBJ1-6, with TRBD1 identical over 9 bases. The V gene end was trimmed by 5 bases and the J gene end by 9 bases; junction bases not matched to a gene: 5. Germline V gene data show CDR1 as SGHTA and CDR2 as FQGTGA. The CDR3 extends over 14 amino acids.

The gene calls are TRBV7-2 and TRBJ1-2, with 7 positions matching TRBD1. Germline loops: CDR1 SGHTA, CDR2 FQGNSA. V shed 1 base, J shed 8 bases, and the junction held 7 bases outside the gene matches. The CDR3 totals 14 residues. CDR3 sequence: CASSLDRQGGGYTF. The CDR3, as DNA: TGTGCCAGCAGCTTAGACAGACAGGGTGGCGGCTACACCTTC.

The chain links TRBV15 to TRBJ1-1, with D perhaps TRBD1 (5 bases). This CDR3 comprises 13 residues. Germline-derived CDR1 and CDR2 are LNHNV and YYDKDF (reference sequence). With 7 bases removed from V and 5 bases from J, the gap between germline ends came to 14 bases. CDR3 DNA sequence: TGTGCCACCACCTTGGAGGAGGGGACTGAAGCTTTCTTT. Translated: CATTLEEGTEAFF. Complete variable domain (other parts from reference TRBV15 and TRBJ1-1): DAMVIQNPRYQVTQFGKPVTLSCSQTLNHNVMYWYQQKSSQAPKLLFHYYDKDFNNEADTPDNFQSRRPNTSFCFLDIRSPGLGDTAMYLCATTLEEGTEAFFGQGTRLTVV.

The CDR3 sequence: CASSEGTGRGNTEAFF. CDR3 nucleotide sequence: TGTGCCAGCAGCGAGGGGACAGGGCGGGGGAACACTGAAGCTTTCTTT. The chain couples TRBV9 to TRBJ1-1, with 9 bases fitting TRBD1. Germline V gene sequence: CDR1 SGDLS, CDR2 YYNGEE. The CDR3 contains 16 residues. V dropped 3 bases and J dropped 1; count of bases not matched to a gene: 7.

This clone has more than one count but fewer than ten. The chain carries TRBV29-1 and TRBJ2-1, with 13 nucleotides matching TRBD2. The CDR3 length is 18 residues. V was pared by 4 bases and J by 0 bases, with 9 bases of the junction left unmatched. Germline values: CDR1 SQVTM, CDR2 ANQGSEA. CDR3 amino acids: CSVVRLAGGRSSYNEQFF. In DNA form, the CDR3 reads TGCAGCGTTGTCCGACTAGCGGGGGGCCGAAGCTCCTACAATGAGCAGTTCTTC.

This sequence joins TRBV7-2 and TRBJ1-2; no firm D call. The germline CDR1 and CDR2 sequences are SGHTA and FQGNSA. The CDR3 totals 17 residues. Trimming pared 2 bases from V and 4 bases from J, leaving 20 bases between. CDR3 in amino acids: CASSLTDGTPLGYGYTF. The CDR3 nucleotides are TGTGCCAGCAGCTTAACAGACGGAACCCCACTGGGCTATGGCTACACCTTC.

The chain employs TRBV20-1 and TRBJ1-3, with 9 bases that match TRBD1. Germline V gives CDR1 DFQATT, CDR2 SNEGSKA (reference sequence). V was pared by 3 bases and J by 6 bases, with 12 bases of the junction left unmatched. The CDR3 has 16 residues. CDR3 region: CSASGGSGQGVNTIYF. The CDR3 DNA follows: TGCAGTGCTAGTGGGGGGTCGGGACAGGGTGTAAACACCATATATTTT.